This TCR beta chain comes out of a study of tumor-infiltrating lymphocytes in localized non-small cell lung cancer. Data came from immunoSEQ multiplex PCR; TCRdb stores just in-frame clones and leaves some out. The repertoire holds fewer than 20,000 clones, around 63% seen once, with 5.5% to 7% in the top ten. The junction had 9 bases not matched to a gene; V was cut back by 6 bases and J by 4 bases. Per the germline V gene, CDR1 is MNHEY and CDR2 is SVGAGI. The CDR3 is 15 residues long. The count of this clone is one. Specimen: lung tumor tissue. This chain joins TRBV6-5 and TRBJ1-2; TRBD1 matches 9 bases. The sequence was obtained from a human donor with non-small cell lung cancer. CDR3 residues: CASSKTGGGIYGYTF. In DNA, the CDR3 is TGTGCCAGCAGCAAGACAGGGGGAGGAATCTATGGCTACACCTTC.